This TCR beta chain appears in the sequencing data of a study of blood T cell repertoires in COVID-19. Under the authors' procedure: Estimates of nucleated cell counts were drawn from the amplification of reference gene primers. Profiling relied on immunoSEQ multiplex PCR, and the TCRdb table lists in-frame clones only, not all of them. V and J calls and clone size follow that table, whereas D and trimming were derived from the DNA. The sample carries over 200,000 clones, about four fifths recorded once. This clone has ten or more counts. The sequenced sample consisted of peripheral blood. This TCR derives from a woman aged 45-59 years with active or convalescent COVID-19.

The CDR3 DNA is TGTGCCAGCAGCGGACCCCCACGCGGGACAGGGGTATGGGCCGGGGAGCTGTTTTTT. Protein product: CASSGPPRGTGVWAGELFF. The genes are TRBV9 and TRBJ2-2; 10 nucleotides agree with TRBD1. Germline V gene data show CDR1 as SGDLS and CDR2 as YYNGEE. V lost 3 bases, J lost 6 bases, and 17 bases stayed unmatched. The CDR3 length is 19 residues.